A single sample gave rise to the 32 T cell receptor beta chains below, sequenced in a study of regulatory T cells. Study results and caveats: Hydrophobic residues at CDR3 positions 6 and 7 were enriched in conventional CD4+ T cells of CD3G-deficient patients.

The primer mix had 52 TRBV and 13 TRBJ primers. The repertoire was sequenced with immunoSEQ multiplex PCR; TCRdb's copy has only in-frame clones and lacks some. This table has around 15,000 clones, 84% appearing once. No antigen is known for these receptors. Input material: conventional CD4+ T cells sorted from blood. These receptors all come from a person aged 25 to 40 with CD3G deficiency.

The chain links TRBV7-9 to TRBJ2-3, with D possibly TRBD2 on 7 matching bases. CDR1 is SEHNR, CDR2 FQNEAQ, per germline (reference sequence). V was trimmed by 5 bases and J by 6 bases, leaving 15 bases between them. The CDR3 consists of 14 residues. CDR3 sequence: CASSSGGAVDTQYF. CDR3 DNA: TGTGCCAGCAGCAGTGGGGGGGCTGTGGATACGCAGTATTTT.

This clone was picked up one time. The genes are TRBV18 and TRBJ2-3; 9 nucleotides agree with TRBD1. Germline CDR1 reads KGHSH; CDR2 reads LQKENI. The J segment lost 9 bases and the V segment lost 6 bases, leaving 4 bases of the junction unmatched. The CDR3 length is 12 residues. The CDR3 reads CASSSDRGTQYF. In DNA form, the CDR3 reads TGTGCCAGCTCTTCTGACAGGGGGACGCAGTATTTT.

The chain joins TRBV7-9 to TRBJ1-2; D may be TRBD1 (5 bases). The CDR3 consists of 16 residues. Trimming shortened V by 4 bases and J by 3 bases, and 18 bases separated the two germline ends. Germline V lookup: CDR1 SEHNR, CDR2 FQNEAQ (reference sequence). The DNA of the CDR3 is TGTGCCAGCAGCTCGGGGGGGACGGATGTCGACTATGGCTACACCTTC. This translates into CASSSGGTDVDYGYTF.

The rearrangement uses TRBV28 and TRBJ1-3, with D unresolved. CDR1 and CDR2 from the germline V gene are MDHEN and SYDVKM. CDR3 length equals 14 residues. V shed 5 bases and J shed 1 base, with 9 bases lying between them. DNA of the CDR3: TGTGCCAGCAGTACATCTGGGTCTGGAAACACCATATATTTT. Its protein product is CASSTSGSGNTIYF.

The chain carries TRBV5-1 and TRBJ1-2; possibly TRBD1 for D (5 bases). V lost 7 bases and J 0 bases, leaving 13 bases between the germline ends. This CDR3 comprises 14 residues. From germline, CDR1 is SGHRS and CDR2 YFSETQ. Written as DNA, the CDR3 is TGCGCCAGCGGGCAAGGGGATGCTAACTATGGCTACACCTTC. Translating it yields CASGQGDANYGYTF.

V gene TRBV28 combines with J gene TRBJ1-1; no firm D call. Looked up from germline, CDR1 is MDHEN and CDR2 is SYDVKM. With 5 bases removed from V and 2 bases from J, the gap between germline ends came to 12 bases. The CDR3 loop spans 14 amino acids. The CDR3 spells CASSRPDLNTEAFF. The DNA for the CDR3 is TGTGCCAGCAGTCGTCCGGACCTAAACACTGAAGCTTTCTTT.

The V and J genes are TRBV7-8 and TRBJ1-5, with no clear D. Germline CDR1 and CDR2: SGHVS and FQNEAQ. V lost 3 bases, J lost 11 bases, and 20 bases lay in between. The CDR3 runs to 15 residues. Here the CDR3 reads CASSFSIGPARTQHF. DNA for the CDR3: TGTGCCAGCAGCTTTTCTATCGGACCTGCGCGGACCCAGCATTTT.

The rearrangement uses TRBV5-1 and TRBJ2-3; D not certain. Germline values: CDR1 SGHRS, CDR2 YFSETQ. CDR3 length: 15 amino acids. Trimming cost V 0 bases and J 4 bases, with 12 bases left between them. CDR3: CASSLGGHSSDTQYF. CDR3 nucleotides: TGCGCCAGCAGCTTGGGGGGTCACAGCTCAGATACGCAGTATTTT.

CDR3 bases: TGTGCCAGCAGTGAAAGGGACAGGGGCATGGATGGCTACACCTTC. Residues: CASSERDRGMDGYTF. This chain links TRBV6-1 with TRBJ1-2; 10 bases are a match to TRBD1. Germline lookup yields CDR1 MNHNS and CDR2 SASEGT. The CDR3 length is 15 residues. V was clipped by 2 bases and J by 6 bases; unmatched bases: 6.

This clone was seen only a few times. V usage is TRBV28 and J usage is TRBJ1-5; D call uncertain. The CDR3 loop spans 12 amino acids. The germline V gene has CDR1 MDHEN and CDR2 SYDVKM. V gave up 4 bases and J gave up 7 bases, with 8 bases separating them. The CDR3 spells CASSSLGQPQHF. For the CDR3, the DNA is TGTGCCAGCAGTTCCTTGGGGCAGCCCCAGCATTTT.

This clone was picked up one time. The chain is built from TRBV28 and TRBJ2-2, with 9 bases aligning to TRBD1. Germline lookup yields CDR1 MDHEN and CDR2 SYDVKM. This CDR3 is built from 17 residues. Unmatched junction bases numbered 2, after V lost 0 bases and J lost 0 bases. The CDR3 sequence is CASSLWGQGPNTGELFF. CDR3 nucleotide sequence: TGTGCCAGCAGTTTATGGGGACAGGGCCCGAACACCGGGGAGCTGTTTTTT.

CDR3 DNA: TGTGCCATCTTCGACAGAATGGGGACTGAAGCTTTCTTT. Translated: CAIFDRMGTEAFF. V and J are TRBV6-6 and TRBJ1-1; a weak D match, TRBD1 (5 bases). Trimming stripped 10 bases from V and 5 bases from J, with 17 bases between. The germline V gene encodes CDR1 MNHNY and CDR2 SVGAGI (reference sequence). The CDR3 is made up of 13 amino acids.

The chain couples TRBV10-2 to TRBJ2-1, with 7 bases aligning to TRBD2. CDR1 and CDR2 from the germline V gene are WSHSY and SAAADI. The ends lost 7 bases at V and 6 bases at J; junction bases unmatched: 9. The CDR3 spans 14 residues. The CDR3 protein is CASMRREFRNEQFF. The CDR3, as DNA: TGCGCCAGCATGAGGCGGGAGTTTCGCAATGAGCAGTTCTTC.

This clone has a single count. The chain links TRBV30 to TRBJ2-1; TRBD2 is a possible D gene (5 bases). CDR3 size: 14 residues. Looked up from germline, CDR1 is GTSNPN and CDR2 is SVGIG (reference sequence). The germline V and J ends were trimmed by 1 base and 0 bases, with 7 bases remaining between them. The DNA for the CDR3 is TGTGCCTGGAGTGAAGGGAGCTCCTACAATGAGCAGTTCTTC. Translating it yields CAWSEGSSYNEQFF.

The rearrangement links TRBV28 to TRBJ2-7; D possibly corresponds to TRBD1 (6 bases). V was shortened by 4 bases and J by 0 bases, with 13 bases between the two germline ends. CDR3 length equals 15 residues. Germline-derived CDR1 and CDR2 are MDHEN and SYDVKM. Here the CDR3 reads CASSSLDRPSYEQYF. The CDR3 DNA reads as TGTGCCAGCAGTTCACTAGACAGGCCCTCCTACGAGCAGTACTTC. The complete variable domain, with remaining parts taken from reference TRBV28 and TRBJ2-7, reads DVKVTQSSRYLVKRTGEKVFLECVQDMDHENMFWYRQDPGLGLRLIYFSYDVKMKEKGDIPEGYSVSREKKERFSLILESASTNQTSMYLCASSSLDRPSYEQYFGPGTRLTVT.

The rearrangement uses TRBV5-1 and TRBJ2-7; no reliable D call. CDR1 SGHRS and CDR2 YFSETQ come from the germline V gene. The V gene lost 0 bases and the J gene lost 5 bases, with 15 bases spanning the gap. The CDR3 runs 15 residues. This CDR3 is CASSLGAAPGHEQYF. The CDR3 DNA reads TGCGCCAGCAGCTTGGGCGCGGCACCCGGCCACGAGCAGTACTTC.

V and J are TRBV27 and TRBJ1-1; D gene uncertain. This CDR3 spans 14 amino acids. The germline gives CDR1 MNHEY, CDR2 SMNVEV (reference sequence). V dropped 3 bases and J dropped 1 base, with 9 bases sitting between them. CDR3 sequence: CASSFWVENTEAFF. CDR3 DNA sequence: TGTGCCAGCAGTTTCTGGGTAGAGAACACTGAAGCTTTCTTT.

V usage is TRBV7-2 and J usage is TRBJ1-5; D is possibly TRBD1 (5 bases). This CDR3 comprises 15 residues. CDR1 SGHTA and CDR2 FQGNSA come from the germline V gene. Trimming pared 1 base from V and 4 bases from J, leaving 11 bases between. The CDR3 DNA reads as TGTGCCAGCAGCTTAGTAGGAGGGGCAAATCAGCCCCAGCATTTT. This gives the protein CASSLVGGANQPQHF.

The V call is TRBV19, the J call TRBJ1-1; the match to TRBD1 covers 9 bases. Trimming removed 5 bases from V and 1 base from J; junction bases left unmatched: 8. The CDR3 covers 16 residues. The germline V gene encodes CDR1 LNHDA and CDR2 SQIVND (reference sequence). Here the CDR3 DNA reads TGTGCCAGTAGTTTAAACCGGGACAGGGAGAACACTGAAGCTTTCTTT. Amino acid sequence: CASSLNRDRENTEAFF. Full variable domain (rest looked up from reference TRBV19 and TRBJ1-1): DGGITQSPKYLFRKEGQNVTLSCEQNLNHDAMYWYRQDPGQGLRLIYYSQIVNDFQKGDIAEGYSVSREKKESFPLTVTSAQKNPTAFYLCASSLNRDRENTEAFFGQGTRLTVV.

This clone has a single count. V and J are TRBV6-1 and TRBJ2-7; no reliable D call. CDR1 and CDR2 (germline): MNHNS, SASEGT. V was pared by 4 bases and J by 3 bases, with 10 bases between. CDR3 length: 13 residues. The CDR3 loop is CASSVRENYEQYF. DNA of the CDR3: TGTGCCAGCAGTGTTAGAGAGAACTACGAGCAGTACTTC.

This chain connects TRBV10-3 to TRBJ1-1, with no clear D. With 2 bases removed from V and 1 base from J, the gap between germline ends came to 5 bases. CDR1 ENHRY and CDR2 SYGVKD come from the germline V gene. CDR3 size: 13 residues. The CDR3 region has the DNA TGTGCCATCAGTGAGGACCGGAACACTGAAGCTTTCTTT. Amino acids: CAISEDRNTEAFF.

The rearrangement uses TRBV27 and TRBJ2-5; unclear D gene. The J call is doubtful: the DNA matches TRBJ2-7 better. The CDR3 covers 15 residues. Germline V CDR1 and CDR2: MNHEY, SMNVEV (reference sequence). CDR3 DNA sequence: TGTGCCAGCAGTTTATACAGCAGAGGTTGGGCCGAGCAGTACTTC. Translation gives CASSLYSRGWAEQYF.

The chain has TRBV7-9 and TRBJ2-7; the match to TRBD1 covers 8 bases. CDR1 is SEHNR and CDR2 is FQNEAQ in the germline V gene (reference sequence). The CDR3 is made up of 12 amino acids. V trimming: 5 bases; J trimming: 8 bases; junction bases outside the gene matches: 5. The CDR3 DNA is TGTGCCAGCAGCCCGACAGGGGAGAAGCAGTACTTC. It codes for CASSPTGEKQYF. The full variable domain, its missing parts supplied by reference TRBV7-9 and TRBJ2-7, is DTGVSQNPRHKITKRGQNVTFRCDPISEHNRLYWYRQTLGQGPEFLTYFQNEAQLEKSRLLSDRFSAERPKGSFSTLEIQRTEQGDSAMYLCASSPTGEKQYFGPGTRLTVT.

The chain carries TRBV5-1 and TRBJ1-1; D unresolved. CDR1 is SGHRS, CDR2 YFSETQ, per germline. The CDR3 is 13 amino acids. Trimming pared 1 base from V and 1 base from J, leaving 5 bases between. The DNA of the CDR3 is TGCGCCAGCAGCTTGTGGGAGAACACTGAAGCTTTCTTT. Amino acids: CASSLWENTEAFF.

The chain links TRBV6-6 to TRBJ1-1; the match to TRBD1 covers 8 bases. This CDR3 is built from 14 residues. Germline V gives CDR1 MNHNY, CDR2 SVGAGI (reference sequence). After removal of 6 bases from V and 4 bases from J, the junction contained 7 bases not matched to a gene. The CDR3: CASRTRGQGTEAFF. The CDR3 DNA is TGTGCCAGCAGAACCAGGGGGCAGGGCACTGAAGCTTTCTTT.

This clone was seen only once. The J gene is TRBJ2-7, the V gene TRBV28, with D perhaps assigned TRBD1 or TRBD2 (6 bases each). The CDR3 has 13 residues. Trimming left V 2 bases short and J 4 bases short, with 9 bases between. Germline assignment: CDR1 MDHEN and CDR2 SYDVKM. The chain's CDR3 is CASSLGGQYEQYF. The DNA of the CDR3 is TGTGCCAGCAGTTTAGGGGGGCAATACGAGCAGTACTTC. The whole variable domain, remainder taken from reference TRBV28 and TRBJ2-7, is DVKVTQSSRYLVKRTGEKVFLECVQDMDHENMFWYRQDPGLGLRLIYFSYDVKMKEKGDIPEGYSVSREKKERFSLILESASTNQTSMYLCASSLGGQYEQYFGPGTRLTVT.

The gene calls are TRBV6-1 and TRBJ2-7, with D possibly being TRBD1 (5 bases). V was trimmed by 3 bases and J by 6 bases, leaving 12 bases between them. In germline, CDR1 is MNHNS, CDR2 SASEGT. This CDR3 has 13 amino acids. The CDR3 loop is CASSEAGIREQYF. The CDR3 DNA follows: TGTGCCAGCAGTGAGGCAGGGATCCGCGAGCAGTACTTC.

The rearrangement joins TRBV6-1 to TRBJ1-2; tentative D call: TRBD1 (6 bases). The germline V gene encodes CDR1 MNHNS and CDR2 SASEGT. V lost 7 bases to trimming and J lost 2 bases, with 14 bases between them. The CDR3 has 14 residues. CDR3 in amino acids: CASKLAGVNYGYTF. The CDR3 coding sequence is TGTGCCAGCAAGTTGGCAGGGGTGAACTATGGCTACACCTTC.

The J gene is TRBJ2-7, the V gene TRBV28; D gene uncertain. CDR1 is MDHEN, CDR2 SYDVKM, per germline. The CDR3 extends over 16 amino acids. The V end lost 2 bases, the J end lost 3 bases, and 17 bases lay between the germline ends. CDR3 DNA sequence: TGTGCCAGCAGTTTAATGGGAACAACCAAAAGCTACGAGCAGTACTTC. Translating gives CASSLMGTTKSYEQYF.

V usage is TRBV19 and J usage is TRBJ1-5, with unresolved D. CDR3 size: 16 residues. From germline, CDR1 is LNHDA and CDR2 SQIVND (reference sequence). Trimming left V 10 bases short and J 5 bases short, with 24 bases between. The CDR3 loop reads CATSYPGPAGYQPQHF. The CDR3 nucleotides read TGTGCCACCTCATACCCGGGCCCGGCAGGATATCAGCCCCAGCATTTT.

The J gene is TRBJ2-7, the V gene TRBV5-5; weak D call: TRBD1 (6 bases). From germline, CDR1 is SGHKS and CDR2 YYEKEE (reference sequence). The CDR3 has 18 amino acids. Trimming removed 0 bases at V and 3 bases at J, with 22 bases between. As DNA, the CDR3 is TGTGCCAGCAGCTTGGATCTTGAAGGACAGTATTTGTTCTACGAGCAGTACTTC. Protein: CASSLDLEGQYLFYEQYF.

The chain couples TRBV5-1 to TRBJ2-3; D unresolved. The V end was cut by 0 bases, the J end by 0 bases, with 5 bases between. CDR1 and CDR2 from the germline V gene are SGHRS and YFSETQ. The CDR3 loop spans 14 amino acids. The CDR3 coding sequence is TGCGCCAGCAGCTTGGGCCGTAGCACAGATACGCAGTATTTT. Protein: CASSLGRSTDTQYF.